This T cell receptor beta chain came from a study of identical twins. TCRdb recomputed calls from the 5' RACE reads with MiXCR, one row per CDR3 protein. The sample shows about 700,000 distinct CDR3 sequences, 5.5% to 6.5% of them seen only once. The study, taken as a whole, reports: Zero-insertion analyses might be partly confounded by invariant T cells like MAIT and iNKT.

CDR1 and CDR2 (germline): MGHRA, YSYEKL. This CDR3 is 12 amino acids long. V lost 6 bases and J lost 4, with 7 bases in between. This clonotype was seen many times. What it binds is unknown. What was sequenced was naive T cells sorted from blood. The chain recombines TRBV4-1 with TRBJ2-4; D tentatively reads TRBD1 or TRBD2 (5 bases each). The clonotype comes from a man younger than 35 in good health. CDR3 region: CASRGEKNIQYF. For the CDR3, the DNA is TGCGCCAGCAGGGGGGAAAAAAACATTCAGTACTTC.